The rows below give T cell receptor beta chains drawn from one sample of a study of blood T cells in healthy people across ages. MiXCR, applied by TCRdb to the 5' RACE reads, yields one record per CDR3 protein. The sample holds some 1,800,000 distinct CDR3 sequences, 35% to 50% seen once. Source material: blood. The receptors were sampled from a human donor in good health. Each CDR3 is given with its conserved first and last residue. A D gene is named only where the DNA matches it firmly. Clone size is not always given. Where it is, it says once, few, many or a class for expanded clones.

d_gene	v_gene	j_gene	abundance	CDR3nt	CDR3aa
TRBD1	TRBV27	TRBJ2-7	.	TGTGCCAGCAGAACAGGGGTGGGTCTCTACGAGCAGTACTTC	CASRTGVGLYEQYF
.	TRBV27	TRBJ1-1	.	TGTGCCAGCAGTTCAACTCAGGGAAGGAGTGAAGCTTTCTTT	CASSSTQGRSEAFF
TRBD1	TRBV5-1	TRBJ2-3	.	TGCGCCAGCAGCCGTGACAGGGGGCATCCAGATACGCAGTATTTT	CASSRDRGHPDTQYF
TRBD1	TRBV18	TRBJ2-7	.	TGTGCCAGCTCACCTCGTACGGGGACAGGGTCCTACGAGCAGTACTTC	CASSPRTGTGSYEQYF
.	TRBV15	TRBJ2-7	many	TGTGCCACCAGCAGAGCTCGGGGTGGTGCCTACGAGCAGTACTTC	CATSRARGGAYEQYF
.	TRBV4-3	TRBJ1-4	few	TGCGCCAGCAGCCAAGATTTCGGGGGGGATGAAAAACTGTTTTTT	CASSQDFGGDEKLFF
TRBD2	TRBV4-3	TRBJ2-5	few	TGCGCCAGCAGCCAAGTTAGCGGGGGGGAAGAGACCCAGTACTTC	CASSQVSGGEETQYF
.	TRBV4-3	TRBJ2-5	.	TGCGCCAGCAGCCAAGTATTGGGGGCGCTGGGGACCCAGTACTTC	CASSQVLGALGTQYF
TRBD2	TRBV2	TRBJ2-1	.	TGTGCCAGCAATCGTATAGCGGGGGGGCAGGAACAGTTCTTC	CASNRIAGGQEQFF
.	TRBV19	TRBJ2-3	.	TGTGCCACCGTCGACCGGGACCTCTTCACAGATACGCAGTATTTT	CATVDRDLFTDTQYF
TRBD1	TRBV6-2/TRBV6-3	TRBJ2-7	.	TGTGCCAGCAGAACACAGGGGTCACCGACCTACGAGCAGTACTTC	CASRTQGSPTYEQYF
.	TRBV13	TRBJ2-7	.	TGTGCCAGCAACCTTTTTCAGGGAAATAACTACGAGCAGTACTTC	CASNLFQGNNYEQYF
TRBD1	TRBV20-1	TRBJ1-1	.	TGCAGTGTTATACAGGGGAGGAACACTGAAGCTTTCTTT	CSVIQGRNTEAFF
.	TRBV9	TRBJ2-7	.	TGTGCCAGCAGCGTAGACGTACACTCCTACGAGCAGTACTTC	CASSVDVHSYEQYF
TRBD1	TRBV7-6	TRBJ2-3	few	TGTGCCAGCAGCTTAGGGGACAGCCCTACGAAGCAGTATTTT	CASSLGDSPTKQYF
.	TRBV4-3	TRBJ1-2	.	TGCGCCAGCAGCCAAGTTACCGGGGCGGCCTATGGCTACACCTTC	CASSQVTGAAYGYTF
TRBD1	TRBV12-3/TRBV12-4	TRBJ1-2	.	TGTGCCAGCAACAAAATAGGGGGCGCCGACTATGGCTACACCTTC	CASNKIGGADYGYTF
.	TRBV20-1	TRBJ2-4	once	TGCAGTGCCACCACGGGACCCTCAAGGTACTTC	CSATTGPSRYF
.	TRBV29-1	TRBJ2-1	.	TGCAGCGTTTTGGCAGGGCTATCCTGCAATGAGCAGTTCTTC	CSVLAGLSCNEQFF
TRBD2	TRBV7-9	TRBJ2-3	.	TGTGCCAGCAGCTCCGGGAAGCGGGGGTACACAGATACGCAGTATTTT	CASSSGKRGYTDTQYF
TRBD1	TRBV28	TRBJ2-1	few	TGTGCCAGCAGTAAGGGACAGGACGTCTACAATGAGCAGTTCTTC	CASSKGQDVYNEQFF
TRBD2	TRBV9	TRBJ2-3	.	TGTGCCAGCAACCCTCCCCCGGGGGGGAACACAGATACGCAGTATTTT	CASNPPPGGNTDTQYF
.	TRBV29-1	TRBJ1-4	few	TGCAGCGGTTACACCTCCTATAATGAAAAACTGTTTTTT	CSGYTSYNEKLFF
.	TRBV20-1	TRBJ2-1	.	TGCAGTGCTAGCCCCGAGATTTACAATGAGCAGTTCTTC	CSASPEIYNEQFF
.	TRBV27	TRBJ2-1	.	TGTGCCAGCAGACCATTCCACCGGGACATATTCAACAATGAGCAGTTCTTC	CASRPFHRDIFNNEQFF
.	TRBV7-2	TRBJ2-7	.	TGTGCCAGCAGCTTAATAGCTAGCTCCTACGAGCAGTACTTC	CASSLIASSYEQYF
.	TRBV3-1	TRBJ1-1	.	TGTGCCAGCAGCCAAGGGTACGGTGCGATGCCCGGGGGGACAACTGAAGCTTTCTTT	CASSQGYGAMPGGTTEAFF
TRBD2	TRBV5-4	TRBJ2-3	.	TGTGCCAGCAGCTTGGCGGGGGGGCGGGTAGATACGCAGTATTTT	CASSLAGGRVDTQYF
.	TRBV7-2	TRBJ2-5	.	TGTGCCAGCAGCTTAGAATCCCTTGGCCAGGGGGAGACCCAGTACTTC	CASSLESLGQGETQYF
TRBD1	TRBV4-2	TRBJ1-2	.	TGTGCCAGCAGCCAAGATATTGGGACAGGGAAAAACTATGGCTACACCTTC	CASSQDIGTGKNYGYTF
.	TRBV20-1	TRBJ1-5	.	TGCAGTGCTAGAGATCGGACCAATCAGCCCCAGCATTTT	CSARDRTNQPQHF
TRBD2	TRBV11-2	TRBJ2-2	.	TGTGCCAGCAGCTTCCGGAGACAGACCGGGACTAGCGGGGGGAGGGGCACCGGGGAGCTGTTTTTT	CASSFRRQTGTSGGRGTGELFF
.	TRBV27	TRBJ2-1	.	TGTGCCAGCAGTATGCCGGGACGGGCCCACAATGAGCAGTTCTTC	CASSMPGRAHNEQFF
.	TRBV24-1	TRBJ2-7	few	TGTGCCACCATTCGACTGCCATGGGCCTACGAGCAGTACTTC	CATIRLPWAYEQYF
.	TRBV2	TRBJ1-2	.	TGTGCCAGCAGTGACTTCGACTCACAGGCTGGCTACACCTTC	CASSDFDSQAGYTF
.	TRBV29-1	TRBJ1-2	few	TGCAGCGTTGAAGTCGGGGAGTGGGGCTATGGCTACACCTTC	CSVEVGEWGYGYTF
.	TRBV4-3	TRBJ1-1	.	TGCGCCAGCAGCCCCTTAGACGGGCCGAACACTGAAGCTTTCTTT	CASSPLDGPNTEAFF
.	TRBV7-8	TRBJ1-1	.	TGTGCCAGCGGCTTAAGGGGCGTGTACACTGAAGCTTTCTTT	CASGLRGVYTEAFF
TRBD2	TRBV2	TRBJ2-3	.	TGTGCCAGAACTCAGACTAGCGGGGGTAACACAGATACGCAGTATTTT	CARTQTSGGNTDTQYF
.	TRBV29-1	TRBJ2-7	.	TGCAGTGGAGGGAGCAACTACGAGCAGTACTTC	CSGGSNYEQYF